This T cell receptor beta chain was sequenced during a study of blood T cell repertoires in COVID-19. The wider study: The samples span acute and convalescent COVID-19 from the United States, Italy and Spain.

Here immunoSEQ multiplex PCR was the method, and the copy in TCRdb shows in-frame clones only, minus some. This table holds a few hundred thousand clones, approximately 81% found once. This clone was seen a few times. The study recruited people aged roughly 18 to 89 years across about two dozen US areas. V shed 6 bases and J 6 bases; nucleotides not matched to a gene: 5. The CDR3 has 13 residues. The germline V gene encodes CDR1 SNHLY and CDR2 FYNNEI. The sequence derives from a woman in her forties or fifties who had been exposed to COVID-19. The V call is TRBV2, the J call TRBJ1-5; TRBD1 matches at 7 bases. Sequencing was carried out using PBMCs or T cells enriched from blood (not recorded which). CDR3 amino acids: CASSVGQSQPQHF. The CDR3 region has the DNA TGTGCCAGCAGCGTGGGACAGTCTCAGCCCCAGCATTTT.